These T cell receptor beta chains were read from a single sample in a study of neurological immune-mediated disorders. TCRdb re-analysed the 5' RACE reads in MiXCR, keeping a single row per CDR3 protein. Of roughly 15,000 distinct CDR3 sequences in the sample, roughly 14% were seen once. The sample was PBMCs. The origin of the receptors is a man in his sixties with HTLV-1-associated myelopathy (HAM/TSP). Both conserved end residues are part of each CDR3. A D gene is named only where the DNA matches it firmly. Not all rows give a size; the values are once, few, many and, for expanded clones, a class.

>.|TRBJ2-3|many|TRBV6-6
TGTGCCAGCAGTTATAACCAGATCGGAGATACGCAGTATTTT
CASSYNQIGDTQYF
>TRBD1|TRBJ2-3|many|TRBV20-1
TGCAGTGCTTTCCTGACAGGGTTGGATACGCAGTATTTT
CSAFLTGLDTQYF
>.|TRBJ2-2|many|TRBV20-1
TGCAGTGCTATCGGGCTGGCCGGGGAGCTGTTTTTT
CSAIGLAGELFF
>TRBD1|TRBJ2-7|many|TRBV6-6
TGTGCCAGCCTGGGACAGCCCTACGAGCAGTACTTC
CASLGQPYEQYF
>TRBD1|TRBJ2-5|.|TRBV29-1
TGCAGCGTTGCAGACCCCGGGACAGGACCTTTCCGGACCCAGTACTTC
CSVADPGTGPFRTQYF
>.|TRBJ2-1|many|TRBV6-2/TRBV6-3
TGTGCCAGCAGTCAATTGGGGGGCGGCGAGCAGTTCTTC
CASSQLGGGEQFF
>TRBD1|TRBJ1-2|many|TRBV20-1
TGCAGTGCTAGTTCGGACAGGGGAGCCCTTGGTGGCTACACCTTC
CSASSDRGALGGYTF
>.|TRBJ2-2|few|TRBV7-6
TGTGCCAGCAGCCGTCGCTCAGCCACCGGGGAGCTGTTTTTT
CASSRRSATGELFF
>TRBD2|TRBJ2-1|many|TRBV12-3/TRBV12-4
TGTGCCAGCAGCCCCGGGACTAGCGGGGGCCGGCATGAGCAGTTCTTC
CASSPGTSGGRHEQFF
>.|TRBJ2-3|.|TRBV14
TGTGCCAGCAGCCGGGTGGGCGTACTCACAGATACGCAGTATTTT
CASSRVGVLTDTQYF
>.|TRBJ1-4|many|TRBV20-1
TGCAGTGCTGGAGGGTTTCTTAATGAAAAACTGTTTTTT
CSAGGFLNEKLFF
>.|TRBJ1-2|many|TRBV12-3/TRBV12-4
TGTGCCAGCAGTTTGTCGGCAGGACATGGCTACACCTTC
CASSLSAGHGYTF
>.|TRBJ1-1|many|TRBV5-5
TGTGCCAGCAGCTTGCTCCCTGGGGCTGAAGCTTTCTTT
CASSLLPGAEAFF
>TRBD1|TRBJ2-7|many|TRBV12-3/TRBV12-4
TGTGCCAGCAGTGGACGGGACAGGGGATACGAGCAGTACTTC
CASSGRDRGYEQYF
>.|TRBJ1-6|many|TRBV27
TGTGCCAGTTCCAGGGACGCAAATTCACCCCTCCACTTT
CASSRDANSPLHF
>.|TRBJ2-1|many|TRBV5-5
TGTGCCAGCAGCTTGGGGCAGGGGAGAAACAATGAGCAGTTCTTC
CASSLGQGRNNEQFF
>TRBD2|TRBJ2-1|many|TRBV12-3/TRBV12-4
TGTGCCAGCTACATCGGACTAGCGGGGTACAATGAGCAGTTCTTC
CASYIGLAGYNEQFF
>TRBD1|TRBJ2-3|many|TRBV5-1
TGCGCCAGCAGCCCGGGACAGTTCGGCACAGATACGCAGTATTTT
CASSPGQFGTDTQYF
>.|TRBJ2-2|many|TRBV24-1
TGTGCCACCCGGCAGGGGAACACCGGGGAGCTGTTTTTT
CATRQGNTGELFF
>.|TRBJ1-1|many|TRBV20-1
TGCAGTGCTAGGTACAGGGTGAACACTGAAGCTTTCTTT
CSARYRVNTEAFF
>.|TRBJ1-3|many|TRBV20-1
TGCAGTGCTAGGGGCCCAGGGCGGGAAGGAAACACCATATATTTT
CSARGPGREGNTIYF